One and the same sample provided the 5 T cell receptor beta chains below, sequenced in a study of T cells in Graves' hyperthyroidism and ophthalmopathy. There were TCR beta CDR3 regions amplified from RNA transcripts. RT-PCR in the first round (using the HTBI primer set) targeted the TCR CDR3. One entry per CDR3 protein, called by TCRdb with MiXCR from the multiplex PCR reads. The sample holds roughly 500,000 distinct CDR3 sequences; around 42% are singletons and the top ten take 15% to 20%. The sample comprised peripheral blood or thyroid tissue (not recorded which). The receptors shown here come from an adult woman with Graves' disease, either hyperthyroidism or ophthalmopathy (not recorded which).

This clonotype occurred many times. The chain links TRBV5-8 to TRBJ1-2, with D possibly TRBD1 on 5 matching bases. Trimming pared 4 bases from V and 1 base from J, leaving 14 bases between. Looked up from germline, CDR1 is SGHTS and CDR2 is YDEGEE. This CDR3 has 15 amino acids. CDR3 sequence: CASSRGWGDNYGYTF. The CDR3 coding sequence is TGTGCCAGCAGCCGGGGTTGGGGGGATAACTATGGCTACACCTTC.

This clonotype appeared many times. This sequence joins TRBV7-8 and TRBJ2-5; 7 nucleotides align to TRBD2. CDR1 and CDR2 from the germline V gene are SGHVS and FQNEAQ. The CDR3 sequence is 14 residues long. With V trimmed by 6 bases and J by 5 bases, 9 bases remained unmatched. The DNA for the CDR3 is TGTGCCAGCAGACCAGCGGGGCTCGTCGAGACCCAGTACTTC. This codes for CASRPAGLVETQYF.

This clonotype came up many times. This chain uses TRBV19 with TRBJ1-5, with unresolved D. Germline loops: CDR1 LNHDA, CDR2 SQIVND (reference sequence). CDR3 length: 13 residues. Trimming cost V 5 bases and J 4 bases, with 9 bases left between them. CDR3 residues: CASSDTKNQPQHF. The DNA for the CDR3 is TGTGCCAGTAGTGACACAAAGAATCAGCCCCAGCATTTT.

The V gene is TRBV10-2, the J gene TRBJ1-1, with D possibly TRBD1 on 6 matching bases. Germline CDR1 WSHSY, CDR2 SAAADI. This CDR3 is built from 16 residues. The V end lost 8 bases, the J end lost 3 bases, and 22 bases lay between the germline ends. The CDR3 DNA reads TGCGCCAGCTCCCTCCCTGGTCAGGGGCAGGACACTGAAGCTTTCTTT. Translated, it gives CASSLPGQGQDTEAFF.

This clonotype was found a few times. This chain uses TRBV29-1 with TRBJ2-5; 11 nucleotides agree with TRBD2. Unmatched junction bases numbered 14, after V lost 6 bases and J lost 5 bases. This CDR3 is 16 amino acids long. Germline V gene sequence: CDR1 SQVTM, CDR2 ANQGSEA. The CDR3 loop is CSVPGGRSSGRETQYF. The CDR3 coding sequence is TGCAGCGTCCCCGGGGGAAGGTCTAGCGGGAGGGAGACCCAGTACTTC.